Listed here are 3 T cell receptor beta chains from one sample, sequenced in a study of T cell repertoires in cytomegalovirus infection (dated by TCRdb to about 2019). For sequencing, an Illumina HiSeq 1500 was employed. In-frame beta chains were kept once TCRdb had trimmed the public reads at Q25 with fastp and called clones with MiXCR. Each entry is one CDR3 protein sequence, shown with its most common DNA and genes. This sample is represented by around 260,000 distinct CDR3 sequences; about 25% of them were singletons. Roughly 13% of the sample is in the top ten clones. Sequencing used PBMCs. The receptor source for this set is a human donor in good health (CMV status not recorded). Some clones in this sample may be carry-over from other donors' samples.

This clonotype has a count of ten or more. This chain joins TRBV7-2 and TRBJ2-7; 7 nucleotides match TRBD1. The CDR3 runs 15 residues. The ends lost 3 bases at V and 1 base at J; junction bases unmatched: 6. Germline V CDR1 and CDR2: SGHTA, FQGNSA. CDR3 in amino acids: CASSFGTVSSYEQYF. The CDR3 nucleotides read TGTGCCAGCAGCTTTGGGACAGTTTCTTCCTACGAGCAGTACTTC.

This clonotype was observed a few times. The chain joins TRBV10-3 to TRBJ2-1; 7 bases are shared with TRBD1. The CDR3 covers 15 residues. Trimming cost V 2 bases and J 3 bases; bases outside gene matches: 4. In germline, CDR1 is ENHRY, CDR2 SYGVKD. The CDR3, as DNA: TGTGCCATCAGTGAGGTGGGACAGAACTACAATGAGCAGTTCTTC. Its translation: CAISEVGQNYNEQFF.

The CDR3 reads CATSDLRFGSGGGQPQHF. The CDR3 region has the DNA TGTGCCACCAGTGATTTGAGGTTTGGATCGGGGGGGGGACAGCCCCAGCATTTT. The V and J genes are TRBV24-1 and TRBJ1-5; D is perhaps TRBD1 (5 bases). The ends were cut back, 0 bases at V and 7 bases at J, with 21 bases in the middle. The CDR3 runs 18 residues. Germline CDR1 KGHDR, CDR2 SFDVKD.